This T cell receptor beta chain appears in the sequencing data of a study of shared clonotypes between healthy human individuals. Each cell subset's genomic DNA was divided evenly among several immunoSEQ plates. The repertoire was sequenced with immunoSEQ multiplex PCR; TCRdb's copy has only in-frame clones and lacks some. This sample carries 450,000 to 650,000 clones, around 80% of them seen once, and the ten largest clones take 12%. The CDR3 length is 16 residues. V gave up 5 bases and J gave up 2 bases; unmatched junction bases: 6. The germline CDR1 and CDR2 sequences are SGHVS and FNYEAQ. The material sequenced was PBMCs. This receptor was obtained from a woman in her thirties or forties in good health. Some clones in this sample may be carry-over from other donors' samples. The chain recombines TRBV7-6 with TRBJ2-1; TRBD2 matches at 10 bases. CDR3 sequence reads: CASSHIAGGPYNEQFF. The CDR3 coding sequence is TGTGCCAGCAGCCACATAGCGGGAGGACCCTACAATGAGCAGTTCTTC.